This is a list of T cell receptor beta chains from one sample in a study of T cell changes during pregnancy in multiple sclerosis. Only in-frame clones appear in the TCRdb table, and some are missing; sequencing was by immunoSEQ multiplex PCR. The profile covers 41,000 or so clones, with over 90% appearing a single time and 5.5% to 8% taken by the ten largest. The specimen was CD8+ T cells from peripheral blood mononuclear cells, collected in the third trimester of pregnancy. Receptor source: a female donor with multiple sclerosis, enrolled in a pregnancy study. Each CDR3 is given with its conserved first and last residue.

v_gene	j_gene	CDR3aa
TRBV2	TRBJ2-7	CASSEGATYEQYF
TRBV11-2	TRBJ2-3	CASSWTSGADTQYF
TRBV7-9	TRBJ2-3	CASSHWTSGVSADTQYF
TRBV25-1	TRBJ2-7	CASSESRYEQYF
TRBV5-8	TRBJ2-2	CASSPRPETGNTGELFF
TRBV14	TRBJ2-7	CASSPQDRGGYEQYF
TRBV11-3	TRBJ2-1	CATEPTSGNNNEQFF
TRBV30	TRBJ1-1	CAWSVGQDFEAFF
TRBV19	TRBJ2-1	CASEERGGYNEQFF
TRBV2	TRBJ1-1	CASSRAKATEAFF
TRBV23-1	TRBJ1-6	CASSQSYPGRNAGNSPLHF
TRBV21-1	TRBJ2-7	CASIIVGPDFYEQYF
TRBV6-1	TRBJ2-1	CASSGSSGSYNEQFF
TRBV4-3	TRBJ2-3	CASSQEIGTGSVDADTQYF
TRBV19	TRBJ1-4	CASSFRDSNEKLFF
TRBV7-8	TRBJ2-1	CASSLDNRDNEQFF
TRBV6-6	TRBJ2-7	CASSYSTDSYEQYF
TRBV4-3	TRBJ2-5	CASSQDSLAGVETQYF
TRBV7-9	TRBJ2-2	CATSRRTGADGELFF
TRBV6-5	TRBJ1-5	CASSGTGGDNQPQHF
TRBV4-1	TRBJ2-7	CASSQPPSGGAHEQYF
TRBV28	TRBJ1-5	CASSLQESDQPQHF
TRBV30	TRBJ2-1	CAWNLAGANNEQFF
TRBV2	TRBJ2-7	CASSDSTSGHHEQYF
TRBV11-2	TRBJ2-2	CASSLGGNRGRTGELFF
TRBV15	TRBJ2-7	CATSRDTSYEQYF
TRBV10-1	TRBJ1-1	CASSRTGEGCVHTEAFF
TRBV4-1	TRBJ2-1	CASSPLGTSGIAGSEQFF
TRBV19	TRBJ2-2	CASSAIRDRGPTGELFF
TRBV9	TRBJ2-5	CASSLWGGGETQYF
TRBV27	TRBJ2-7	CASSFTGRAGEQYF
TRBV27	TRBJ2-7	CASVGAESYEQYF
TRBV19	TRBJ1-2	CASRDRGPFYGYTF
TRBV4-3	TRBJ1-1	CASSRTSAGATEAFF
TRBV27	TRBJ2-1	CASSSLAGGLNNEQFF
TRBV27	TRBJ2-2	CASKGTGRTGELFF
TRBV15	TRBJ2-1	CATSRDRNSYNEQFF
TRBV13	TRBJ2-7	CASSPEGAEQYF